The 20 T cell receptor beta chains presented below share a single source sample, sequenced in a study of blood T cell repertoires in COVID-19. Here immunoSEQ multiplex PCR was the method, and the copy in TCRdb shows in-frame clones only, minus some. This table holds 150,000 to 200,000 clones, roughly 84% found once. Sequencing was performed on peripheral blood. The receptors come from a human donor with acute or convalescent COVID-19. The donor label of this sample is uncertain.

The J gene is TRBJ1-2, the V gene TRBV12-3 or TRBV12-4; D is perhaps TRBD1 (6 bases). The V end was cut by 5 bases, the J end by 8 bases, with 12 bases between. The length of the CDR3 is 12 residues. The CDR3 sequence is CASSHREGGYTF. CDR3 in DNA: TGTGCCAGCAGTCACAGGGAAGGGGGCTACACCTTC.

This clone was counted a few times. This rearrangement joins TRBV6-5 to TRBJ1-2, with 8 positions matching TRBD1. The CDR3 loop spans 14 amino acids. Germline CDR1 and CDR2: MNHEY and SVGAGI. Losses at the gene ends were 4 bases for V and 4 bases for J; bases not matched to a gene: 5. CDR3 protein: CASSSGQGSYGYTF. In DNA, the CDR3 is TGTGCCAGCAGTTCCGGACAGGGTAGCTATGGCTACACCTTC.

This sequence joins TRBV5-4 and TRBJ1-2; 7 bases align to TRBD1. J gave up 8 bases and V 2 bases, and 12 bases lay outside the gene matches. Germline V lookup: CDR1 SGHNT, CDR2 YYREEE (reference sequence). This CDR3 spans 15 amino acids. The CDR3 DNA reads as TGTGCCAGCAGCTTCGGCACAGGGGATCAAGAGGGCTACACCTTC. This translates into CASSFGTGDQEGYTF.

CDR3: CASSPPGTFTNEQFF. The CDR3 bases are TGTGCCAGCAGCCCTCCCGGGACTTTCACCAATGAGCAGTTCTTC. The J gene is TRBJ2-1, the V gene TRBV27, with TRBD2 as a possible D gene (6 bases). Deletions cut 6 bases from V and 6 bases from J, with 18 bases between. Per the germline V gene, CDR1 is MNHEY and CDR2 is SMNVEV (reference sequence). The CDR3 is 15 amino acids.

The chain couples TRBV2 to TRBJ1-2; D unclear. V gave up 2 bases and J gave up 8 bases, with 12 bases separating them. Germline V gives CDR1 SNHLY, CDR2 FYNNEI. The CDR3 extends over 13 amino acids. The CDR3 here is CASSESGDGGYTF. DNA of the CDR3: TGTGCCAGCAGTGAATCCGGGGATGGCGGCTACACCTTC.

The V call is TRBV30, the J call TRBJ1-5, with 8 bases identical to TRBD1. The V gene end was trimmed by 3 bases and the J gene end by 0 bases; junction bases not matched to a gene: 10. Germline V lookup: CDR1 GTSNPN, CDR2 SVGIG (reference sequence). The CDR3 spans 17 residues. The CDR3 is CAWSPGTGYFSNQPQHF. The CDR3 DNA reads as TGTGCCTGGAGCCCTGGGACAGGCTACTTTAGCAATCAGCCCCAGCATTTT.

The chain uses TRBV5-1 and TRBJ2-3; 9 bases map to TRBD2. V was pared by 0 bases and J by 5 bases, with 7 bases of the junction left unmatched. The CDR3 is 16 residues long. Germline V CDR1 and CDR2: SGHRS, YFSETQ. The CDR3 nucleotides are TGCGCCAGCAGCTTGGGGGCGGGAGGGCCGATAGATACGCAGTATTTT. Its protein is CASSLGAGGPIDTQYF.

V and J are TRBV30 and TRBJ2-3, with TRBD1 identical over 8 bases. Germline V CDR1 and CDR2: GTSNPN, SVGIG (reference sequence). The CDR3 length is 14 residues. V was pared by 5 bases and J by 1 base, with 5 bases of the junction left unmatched. The CDR3 spells CAWADRVGTDTQYF. CDR3 nucleotides: TGTGCCTGGGCGGACAGGGTGGGCACAGATACGCAGTATTTT.

This clone has only one observation. The genes are TRBV18 and TRBJ2-7; 11 nucleotides agree with TRBD1. Germline V lookup: CDR1 KGHSH, CDR2 LQKENI. V trimming: 3 bases; J trimming: 3 bases; junction bases outside the gene matches: 1. The CDR3 consists of 14 residues. The CDR3 loop reads CASSPGTGGYEQYF. The CDR3 DNA reads as TGTGCCAGCTCACCCGGGACAGGGGGCTACGAGCAGTACTTC.

The CDR3 sequence: CASSLDGSSYNSPLHF. CDR3 coding DNA: TGTGCCAGCAGCTTGGACGGGAGCTCCTATAATTCACCCCTCCACTTT. The chain couples TRBV5-6 to TRBJ1-6; D not certain. The CDR3 consists of 16 residues. V gave up 0 bases and J gave up 0 bases, with 7 bases separating them. The germline V gene encodes CDR1 SGHDT and CDR2 YYEEEE.

The chain carries TRBV7-9 and TRBJ2-1; 14 bases map to TRBD2. Germline loops: CDR1 SEHNR, CDR2 FQNEAQ (reference sequence). The CDR3 is 16 amino acids. Unmatched junction bases numbered 8, after V lost 5 bases and J lost 8 bases. CDR3 nucleotides: TGTGCCAGCAGCCATTCATCGGGACTAGCGGGAGATGAGCAGTTCTTC. This gives the protein CASSHSSGLAGDEQFF.

The rearrangement links TRBV6-5 to TRBJ1-4; D unclear. The CDR3 runs 14 residues. The germline V and J ends were trimmed by 5 bases and 3 bases, with 10 bases remaining between them. Germline V lookup: CDR1 MNHEY, CDR2 SVGAGI. CDR3 bases: TGTGCCAGCAGTCCGTGGCAAGCTAATGAAAAACTGTTTTTT. As protein: CASSPWQANEKLFF.

The genes are TRBV6-4 and TRBJ2-5; 14 nucleotides agree with TRBD2. Losses at the gene ends were 5 bases for V and 2 bases for J; bases not matched to a gene: 4. CDR3 length: 16 residues. Germline-derived CDR1 and CDR2 are MRHNA and SNTAGT. The CDR3 sequence is CASSRTSGGSQETQYF. The CDR3 DNA sequence: TGTGCCAGCAGTCGGACTAGCGGGGGGTCTCAAGAGACCCAGTACTTC.

J is TRBJ1-2 and V is TRBV29-1; D is ambiguous. Germline V gene sequence: CDR1 SQVTM, CDR2 ANQGSEA. V lost 6 bases and J 7 bases, leaving 18 bases between the germline ends. The CDR3 consists of 13 residues. This CDR3 reads CSVGVEGNVGYTF. CDR3 sequence (DNA): TGCAGCGTGGGAGTGGAGGGTAACGTTGGCTACACCTTC.

V usage is TRBV6-1 and J usage is TRBJ1-6, with TRBD1 matching over 10 bases. V lost 2 bases and J lost 3; bases outside the gene matches: 1. In germline, CDR1 is MNHNS, CDR2 SASEGT. This CDR3 is 16 amino acids long. The DNA for the CDR3 is TGTGCCAGCAGTGAATGGGACAGGGGCTATAATTCACCCCTCCACTTT. It yields the protein CASSEWDRGYNSPLHF.

The gene calls are TRBV11-3 and TRBJ1-1; the D is unclear. CDR3 length: 13 amino acids. Trimming took off 2 bases at V and 1 base at J, with 5 bases between the two ends. The germline CDR1 and CDR2 sequences are SGHNT and YENEEA. The CDR3 reads CASSLQKNTEAFF. The DNA of the CDR3 is TGTGCCAGCAGCTTACAGAAGAACACTGAAGCTTTCTTT.

The chain has TRBV7-2 and TRBJ1-1; perhaps TRBD1 as D (5 bases). CDR3 length: 13 residues. CDR1 SGHTA and CDR2 FQGNSA come from the germline V gene. Trimming cost V 2 bases and J 4 bases, with 8 bases left between them. CDR3 bases: TGTGCCAGCAGCTTAAAAAGGGGCACTGAAGCTTTCTTT. This gives the protein CASSLKRGTEAFF.

This sequence joins TRBV25-1 and TRBJ1-4; 9 bases are shared with TRBD1. The J segment lost 8 bases and the V segment lost 4 bases, leaving 5 bases of the junction unmatched. CDR3 length equals 14 residues. Germline loops: CDR1 MGHDK, CDR2 SYGVNS. The CDR3 reads CASSVQGAGEKLFF. DNA of the CDR3: TGTGCCAGCAGTGTACAGGGGGCAGGGGAAAAACTGTTTTTT.

This chain links TRBV7-9 with TRBJ1-1; 10 bases match TRBD1. Germline CDR1 is SEHNR and CDR2 is FQNEAQ (reference sequence). The junction had 10 bases not matched to a gene; V was cut back by 6 bases and J by 0 bases. The CDR3 is made up of 17 amino acids. The CDR3 spells CASSPGGTGALNTEAFF. In DNA form, the CDR3 reads TGTGCCAGCAGTCCCGGAGGGACAGGGGCCCTGAACACTGAAGCTTTCTTT. Using reference TRBV7-9 and TRBJ1-1 for the parts outside the CDR3, the full variable domain is DTGVSQNPRHKITKRGQNVTFRCDPISEHNRLYWYRQTLGQGPEFLTYFQNEAQLEKSRLLSDRFSAERPKGSFSTLEIQRTEQGDSAMYLCASSPGGTGALNTEAFFGQGTRLTVV.

The V gene is TRBV6-1, the J gene TRBJ2-7; 8 bases line up with TRBD2. Trimming removed 2 bases from V and 2 bases from J; junction bases left unmatched: 8. Germline lookup yields CDR1 MNHNS and CDR2 SASEGT. This CDR3 contains 16 residues. The CDR3 nucleotides are TGTGCCAGCAGTGAACTTGCGGGGGGAATCCCCTACGAGCAGTACTTC. It translates to CASSELAGGIPYEQYF.